These 28 T cell receptor beta chains came from one sample sequenced in a study of tumor and adjacent non-tumor tissue in lung cancer. A modified ARM-PCR protocol with three rounds of nested PCR amplified TCRbeta. TCRdb independently ran MiXCR on the multiplex PCR reads; one entry per CDR3 protein. The profile shows approximately 82,000 distinct CDR3 sequences, 76% of them singletons. The template was RNA from unsorted bulk tissue. Distant lung tissue was collected more than 3 cm away from the tumor edge. Sequencing input: distant non-tumor lung tissue. The receptors derive from a man in his sixties or seventies with non-small cell lung cancer.

As concerns this clonotype: A junction end diverges from the germline sequence, so it may reflect a read error. This chain connects TRBV12-3 or TRBV12-4 to TRBJ2-7, with 9 bases aligning to TRBD2. This CDR3 has 15 residues. The CDR3 DNA is TGTGCCAACAGTTCCAGTAGCGGGAGACCCTACGAGCAGTACTTC. Encoded protein: CANSSSSGRPYEQYF.

As regards this clonotype: This sequence may be a read error, since a much larger clone differs from it by one base. The chain joins TRBV5-1 to TRBJ2-3, with D unresolved. Germline lookup yields CDR1 SGHRS and CDR2 YFSETQ. This CDR3 is 15 amino acids long. This CDR3 reads CASSLEGRPTYTQYF. The CDR3 DNA is TGCGCCAGCAGCTTGGAAGGCAGACCCACATATACGCAGTATTTT.

A single count supports this clonotype. Compared with germline, one end of the junction differs, possibly owing to a read error. The gene calls are TRBV4-3 and TRBJ2-1; no definite D call. The CDR3 length is 14 residues. The germline V gene encodes CDR1 LGHNA and CDR2 YSLEER. This chain's CDR3 is CACSQDFGVDEHFF. The CDR3 nucleotides are TGCGCCTGCAGCCAAGATTTTGGGGTGGATGAGCATTTCTTC.

As concerns this clonotype: The junction departs from germline at one end; a sequencing error may be responsible. V is TRBV12-3 or TRBV12-4 and J is TRBJ2-1; 9 nucleotides align to TRBD2. CDR3 length equals 14 residues. CDR3: CPSSLSREGNEWFF. The DNA of the CDR3 is TGTCCCAGCAGTTTATCGCGGGAGGGCAATGAGTGGTTCTTC.

This clonotype has a handful of counts. The chain links TRBV28 to TRBJ2-5; 8 positions agree with TRBD1. This CDR3 region has 15 residues. Germline CDR1 is MDHEN and CDR2 is SYDVKM. The V segment lost 4 bases and the J segment 4 bases; nucleotides outside the gene matches: 8. In DNA, the CDR3 is TGTGCCAGCAGTTCGACCACAGGGGGAGGAGAGACCCAGTACTTC. It is translated as CASSSTTGGGETQYF.

The table lists this clonotype with a few counts. A read error is possible here, since a much larger clone lies one base away. Since no conserved phenylalanine or tryptophan closes the CDR3, a read error is the likely cause. The rearrangement joins TRBV4-1 to TRBJ2-7; 10 bases align to TRBD1. The CDR3 is 18 residues long. V was clipped by 1 base and J by 5 bases; unmatched bases: 14. The V gene's germline CDR1 is MGHRA and CDR2 YSYEKL. The CDR3 sequence: CASSQGLHRDRGRDEQYS. The DNA for the CDR3 is TGCGCCAGCAGCCAAGGCCTCCACCGGGACAGGGGAAGGGACGAGCAGTACTCC.

Comment on this clonotype: Because the CDR3 is missing its conserved closing phenylalanine or tryptophan, this is likely a read error. The chain employs TRBV16 and TRBJ1-6; D gene unclear. Trimming took off 9 bases at V and 7 bases at J, with 13 bases between the two ends. The CDR3 is made up of 13 amino acids. The germline CDR1 and CDR2 sequences are KGHSY and FQNENV. CDR3 amino acids: CASSPTRNSPLHY. CDR3 sequence (DNA): TGTGCCAGTAGTCCAACTAGGAATTCACCCCTCCACTAT.

This clonotype was counted only a few times. This chain links TRBV11-2 with TRBJ1-2; no reliable D call. The V end lost 5 bases, the J end lost 6 bases, and 13 bases lay between the germline ends. The CDR3 has 13 amino acids. Germline CDR1 is SGHAT and CDR2 is FQNNGV. The CDR3: CASSLVWENGYTF. The CDR3 bases are TGTGCCAGCAGCCTGGTATGGGAAAATGGCTACACCTTC.

For this clonotype: Since the CDR3 does not end with the conserved phenylalanine or tryptophan, this likely comes from a read error. The chain has TRBV6-2 or TRBV6-3 and TRBJ2-5; D may be TRBD1 (5 bases). From germline, CDR1 is MNHEY and CDR2 SVGEGT. Trimming stripped 8 bases from V and 4 bases from J, with 23 bases between. CDR3 length equals 16 residues. The CDR3 DNA follows: TGTGCCAGCCACCGGCCGGACAACCGGGCGTCAGAGACCCAGTACTTA. Its protein is CASHRPDNRASETQYL.

In regard to this clonotype: Mismatch with germline at one junction end may stem from a read error. The rearrangement joins TRBV6-1 to TRBJ1-1; no definite D call. CDR3 length: 15 amino acids. Germline values: CDR1 MNHNS, CDR2 SASEGT. Written as DNA, the CDR3 is TGTACCAGCAGTGAGAGGAGTAGGGTTAACACTGAAGCTTTCTTT. Translation gives CTSSERSRVNTEAFF.

For this clonotype: Being one base from a much bigger clone, this may be a read error. J is TRBJ1-2 and V is TRBV7-9; possibly TRBD1 for D (5 bases). There are 17 residues in the CDR3. Germline-derived CDR1 and CDR2 are SEHNR and FQNEAQ (reference sequence). The CDR3 here is CVSSLYLSAGNDYGYTF. CDR3 DNA: TGTGTCAGCAGCTTATATCTTAGCGCAGGGAACGACTATGGCTACACCTTC. Filled out from reference TRBV7-9 and TRBJ1-2, the complete variable domain reads DTGVSQNPRHKITKRGQNVTFRCDPISEHNRLYWYRQTLGQGPEFLTYFQNEAQLEKSRLLSDRFSAERPKGSFSTLEIQRTEQGDSAMYLCVSSLYLSAGNDYGYTFGSGTRLTVV.

In its sample, this clonotype was seen once. Germline and junction disagree at one end, which may indicate a read error. The chain combines TRBV29-1 with TRBJ1-2; D is unresolved. The CDR3 runs to 16 residues. Looked up from germline, CDR1 is SQVTM and CDR2 is ANQGSEA. CDR3 sequence reads: CRVIPYQSSGEDGYTF. The CDR3 nucleotides are TGCAGGGTTATCCCCTATCAATCCTCGGGAGAAGATGGTTACACCTTC.

On this clonotype: This clone may be a read error of a much larger clone one base away. The chain has TRBV6-1 and TRBJ1-2; D gene ambiguous. This CDR3 comprises 13 residues. Between the trimmed V and J ends, which lost 5 bases and 3 bases, there was a span of 10 bases. Per the germline V gene, CDR1 is MNHNS and CDR2 is SASEGT. CDR3 residues: CASSKIVDYGYTF. The DNA for the CDR3 is TGTGCCAGCAGTAAGATAGTGGACTATGGCTACACCTTC.

The chain combines TRBV6-2 or TRBV6-3 with TRBJ2-7, with 8 positions matching TRBD1. CDR1 is MNHEY, CDR2 SVGEGT, per germline. The CDR3 is 15 amino acids. J lost 0 bases, V lost 6 bases, and 7 bases had no gene match. Here the CDR3 reads CASSHTGGISYEQYF. In DNA form, the CDR3 reads TGTGCCAGCAGCCATACAGGGGGTATCTCCTACGAGCAGTACTTC.

With regard to this clonotype: At one of its ends the junction is not consistent with the germline gene, which may arise from a read error. V and J are TRBV11-3 and TRBJ2-3, with D maybe TRBD2 (5 bases). The CDR3 spans 14 residues. Germline V gene lookup returns CDR1 SGHNT and CDR2 YENEEA. The CDR3 DNA follows: TGTGCCAGCAGCCCCCTTTCTAGCAAAGATACGAAGTATTTT. It is translated as CASSPLSSKDTKYF.

Notes on this clonotype: Being one base from a much bigger clone, this may be a read error. The chain couples TRBV12-3 or TRBV12-4 to TRBJ2-1; tentative D call: TRBD1 (5 bases). There are 15 residues in the CDR3. CDR3 amino acids: CASSFTGATYNEQIF. The DNA for the CDR3 is TGTGCCAGCAGTTTTACTGGGGCTACCTACAATGAGCAGATCTTC.

In the case of this clonotype: Germline and junction disagree at one end, which may indicate a read error. The chain links TRBV2 to TRBJ2-7; perhaps TRBD1 as D (5 bases). There are 15 residues in the CDR3. The germline V gene encodes CDR1 SNHLY and CDR2 FYNNEI. For the CDR3, the DNA is TGTGCCAGCAGTACTCCCGAGACAGCCTCCTATGAGCAGTACTTC. Its translation: CASSTPETASYEQYF. The complete variable domain, with remaining parts taken from reference TRBV2 and TRBJ2-7, reads EPEVTQTPSHQVTQMGQEVILRCVPISNHLYFYWYRQILGQKVEFLVSFYNNEISEKSEIFDDQFSVERPDGSNFTLKIRSTKLEDSAMYFCASSTPETASYEQYFGPGTRLTVT.

The chain links TRBV7-9 to TRBJ2-1; TRBD2 might be the D (5 bases). CDR3 size: 15 residues. Trimming stripped 5 bases from V and 5 bases from J, with 16 bases between. Germline V gives CDR1 SEHNR, CDR2 FQNEAQ (reference sequence). This chain's CDR3 is CASSPSAGLNNEQFF. The CDR3, as DNA: TGTGCCAGCAGCCCCTCCGCGGGCTTAAACAATGAGCAGTTCTTC.

As concerns this clonotype: Because it lacks the conserved phenylalanine or tryptophan at the end, this CDR3 is likely a read error. V is TRBV5-5 and J is TRBJ2-7, with D possibly TRBD1 on 5 matching bases. The CDR3 runs 13 residues. Germline CDR1 SGHKS, CDR2 YYEKEE (reference sequence). The CDR3 nucleotides read TGTTCCAGCAGCTTGTCGGCCAGGGCCGAGCAGTACCTC. It codes for CSSSLSARAEQYL.

V usage is TRBV6-2 or TRBV6-3 and J usage is TRBJ2-1, with 9 bases matching TRBD2. Unmatched junction bases numbered 24, after V lost 2 bases and J lost 16 bases. The length of the CDR3 is 18 residues. In germline, CDR1 is MNHEY, CDR2 SVGEGT. The DNA for the CDR3 is TGTGCCAGCAGTTACAGCATAGGACTAGCGTTATCCTACAATGATCAATTCTTC. Translated: CASSYSIGLALSYNDQFF.

This clonotype was counted a few times. A read error is likely, as this CDR3 ends without the conserved phenylalanine or tryptophan. V gene TRBV20-1 combines with J gene TRBJ2-7, with TRBD2 identical over 7 bases. The CDR3 is 13 residues long. Unmatched junction bases numbered 10, after V lost 8 bases and J lost 3 bases. CDR1 and CDR2 from the germline V gene are DFQATT and SNEGSKA (reference sequence). The chain's CDR3 is CSKSGKNLYEQYS. CDR3 nucleotides: TGCAGTAAAAGCGGGAAAAACCTCTACGAGCAGTACTCC.

The rearrangement joins TRBV6-2 or TRBV6-3 to TRBJ2-5; 10 nucleotides agree with TRBD2. CDR1 is MNHEY, CDR2 SVGEGT, per germline. This CDR3 has 19 amino acids. CDR3 loop: CFSSYGRLAGNVSQETQYF. The CDR3 DNA reads as TGTTTCAGCAGTTACGGACGACTAGCGGGTAATGTGAGCCAAGAGACCCAGTACTTC.

Concerning this clonotype itself: At one boundary the junction diverges from the germline segment, which might be a read error. V gene TRBV5-5 combines with J gene TRBJ1-1; D ambiguous. The CDR3 is 13 amino acids. CDR1 SGHKS and CDR2 YYEKEE come from the germline V gene (reference sequence). The CDR3 is CSSSLGLNTEAFF. The CDR3 DNA reads TGTTCCAGCAGTTTAGGGCTGAACACTGAAGCTTTCTTT.

The count of this clonotype is one. The chain carries TRBV11-3 and TRBJ1-1, with 7 bases lining up with TRBD1. Per the germline V gene, CDR1 is SGHNT and CDR2 is YENEEA. The junction had 23 bases not matched to a gene; V was cut back by 6 bases and J by 13 bases. The CDR3 loop spans 16 amino acids. In DNA, the CDR3 is TGTGCCAGCAGGTTCCGGGACAGAACCCTGAACACTAAGGATTTCTTT. It is translated as CASRFRDRTLNTKDFF.

In regard to this clonotype: Compared with germline, one end of the junction differs, possibly owing to a read error. This chain connects TRBV5-1 to TRBJ1-2, with 7 bases identical to TRBD1. This CDR3 spans 13 amino acids. From germline, CDR1 is SGHRS and CDR2 YFSETQ. Here the CDR3 DNA reads TGCGCCAGCAGCCGGGACAGCGGCTATGACTACACCTTC. Protein product: CASSRDSGYDYTF.

The genes are TRBV6-6 and TRBJ2-7; D might be TRBD2 (7 bases). This CDR3 comprises 16 residues. Germline CDR1 is MNHNY and CDR2 is SVGAGI (reference sequence). V lost 6 bases, J lost 3 bases, and 21 bases lay in between. The CDR3 is CASSKTSVGGIYEQYF. The CDR3 DNA reads as TGTGCCAGCAGCAAAACTAGCGTAGGGGGGATCTACGAGCAGTACTTC.

Details on this clonotype: Without the conserved terminal phenylalanine or tryptophan, this CDR3 likely stems from a read error. This chain joins TRBV20-1 and TRBJ2-7; 7 bases fit TRBD2. CDR1 is DFQATT and CDR2 is SNEGSKA in the germline V gene (reference sequence). The CDR3 runs 15 residues. Here the CDR3 reads CSDREGPAGTYEQYL. CDR3 in DNA: TGCAGTGATAGAGAAGGACCAGCGGGGACCTACGAGCAGTACCTC.

The table lists this clonotype with a count of one. The V and J genes are TRBV10-2 and TRBJ2-2; tentatively, D is TRBD1 (5 bases). Germline V gene lookup returns CDR1 WSHSY and CDR2 SAAADI. CDR3 length equals 14 residues. With 6 bases removed from V and 8 bases from J, the gap between germline ends came to 16 bases. CDR3 residues: CASRLVGPSGELFF. In DNA form, the CDR3 reads TGCGCCAGCAGGCTAGTGGGGCCGAGTGGGGAGCTGTTTTTT.